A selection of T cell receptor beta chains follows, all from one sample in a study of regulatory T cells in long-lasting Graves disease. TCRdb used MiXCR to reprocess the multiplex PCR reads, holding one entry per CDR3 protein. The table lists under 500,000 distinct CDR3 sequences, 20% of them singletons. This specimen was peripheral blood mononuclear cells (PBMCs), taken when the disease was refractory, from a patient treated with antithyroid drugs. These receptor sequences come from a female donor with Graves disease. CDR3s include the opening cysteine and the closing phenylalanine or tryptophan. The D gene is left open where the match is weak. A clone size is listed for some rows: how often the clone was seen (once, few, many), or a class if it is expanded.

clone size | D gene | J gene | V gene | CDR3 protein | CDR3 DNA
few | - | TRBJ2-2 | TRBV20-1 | CSAKLQGSLSGELFF | TGCAGTGCCAAGTTGCAGGGGAGCCTCAGCGGGGAGCTGTTTTTT
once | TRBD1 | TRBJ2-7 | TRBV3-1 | CASSRASNRGSYEQYF | TGTGCCAGCAGCCGCGCCTCCAACAGGGGATCCTACGAGCAGTACTTC
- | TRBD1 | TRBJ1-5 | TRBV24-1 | CAASDPGQESNQPQHF | TGTGCCGCCAGTGACCCCGGACAGGAAAGCAATCAGCCCCAGCATTTT
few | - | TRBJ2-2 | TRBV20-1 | CSLFKGTYTGELFF | TGCAGTCTCTTTAAAGGCACTTATACCGGGGAGCTGTTTTTT
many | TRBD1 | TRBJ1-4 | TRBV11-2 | CASSQQGTTNEKLFF | TGTGCCAGCAGCCAACAGGGGACAACTAATGAAAAACTGTTTTTT
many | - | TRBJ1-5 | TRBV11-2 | CASSRGTRRNQPQHF | TGTGCCAGCAGCAGAGGGACCCGCCGGAATCAGCCCCAGCATTTT
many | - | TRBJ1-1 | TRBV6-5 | CASSYAADRTEAFF | TGTGCCAGCAGTTACGCGGCCGACCGCACTGAAGCTTTCTTT
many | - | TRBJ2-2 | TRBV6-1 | CATTGSTNTGELFF | TGTGCCACGACAGGCTCTACGAACACCGGGGAGCTGTTTTTT
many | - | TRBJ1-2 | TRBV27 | CASSFLGAGVDGYTF | TGTGCCAGCAGTTTTCTCGGGGCAGGGGTAGATGGCTACACCTTC
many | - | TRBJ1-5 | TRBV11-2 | CASSLGEDQPQHF | TGTGCCAGCAGCTTAGGCGAGGATCAGCCCCAGCATTTT
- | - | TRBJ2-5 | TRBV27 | CASRSTIPRETQYF | TGTGCCAGCCGGTCTACTATCCCGAGGGAGACCCAGTACTTC
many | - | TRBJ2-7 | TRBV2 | CASSGSWSSYEQYF | TGTGCCAGCAGCGGTAGCTGGAGCTCCTACGAGCAGTACTTC
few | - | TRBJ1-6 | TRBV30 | CAWSTSTGTNSPLHF | TGTGCCTGGTCGACTTCGACAGGTACAAATTCACCCCTCCACTTT
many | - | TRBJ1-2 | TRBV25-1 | CASTPPGGNGYTF | TGTGCCAGCACTCCCCCCGGCGGGAACGGCTACACCTTC
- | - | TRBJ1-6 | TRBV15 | CATSRGGGVGTVNSPLHF | TGTGCCACCAGCAGAGGAGGGGGGGTAGGGACGGTTAATTCACCCCTCCACTTT
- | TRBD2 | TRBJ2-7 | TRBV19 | CASSKGLAGALGEQYF | TGTGCCAGTAGTAAGGGACTAGCGGGAGCATTGGGCGAGCAGTACTTC
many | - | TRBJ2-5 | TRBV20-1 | CSARFQETQYF | TGCAGTGCTAGATTTCAGGAGACCCAGTACTTC
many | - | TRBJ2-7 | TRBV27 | CASSLSHGLLEPYF | TGTGCCAGCAGTTTATCCCATGGCCTCCTAGAGCCGTACTTC
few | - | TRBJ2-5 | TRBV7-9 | CASSLGLGLETQYF | TGTGCCAGCAGCTTGGGCCTTGGGCTTGAGACCCAGTACTTC
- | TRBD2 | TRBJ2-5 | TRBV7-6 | CASSPRTSGRKGETQYF | TGTGCCAGCAGCCCAAGGACTAGCGGGAGGAAAGGAGAGACCCAGTACTTC
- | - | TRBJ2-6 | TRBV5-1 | CASRDLSSGANVLTF | TGCGCCAGCAGAGACCTCAGCTCTGGGGCCAACGTCCTGACTTTC
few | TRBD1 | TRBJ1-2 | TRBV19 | CASRIQTGRYGYTF | TGTGCCAGCCGAATCCAGACAGGGAGGTATGGCTACACCTTC
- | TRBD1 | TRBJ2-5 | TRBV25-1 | CASSATQGGSAETQYF | TGTGCCAGCAGCGCAACACAGGGGGGCAGTGCGGAGACCCAGTACTTC
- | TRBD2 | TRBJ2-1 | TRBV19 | CATFQAGGYSYNEQFF | TGTGCCACCTTCCAAGCGGGAGGGTACTCCTACAATGAGCAGTTCTTC
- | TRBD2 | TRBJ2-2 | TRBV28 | CASRFSGMNTGELFF | TGTGCCAGCAGGTTTAGCGGGATGAACACCGGGGAGCTGTTTTTT
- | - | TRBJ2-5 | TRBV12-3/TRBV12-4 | CASSGLRGPGEETQYF | TGTGCCAGCAGTGGGCTCCGTGGACCAGGGGAAGAGACCCAGTACTTC
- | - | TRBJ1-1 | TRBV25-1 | CASSEGTGEAFF | TGTGCCAGCAGTGAAGGAACAGGAGAAGCTTTCTTT
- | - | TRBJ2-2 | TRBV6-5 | CASSYSWVFTGELFF | TGTGCCAGCAGTTACTCCTGGGTTTTTACCGGGGAGCTGTTTTTT
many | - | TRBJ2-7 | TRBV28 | CASRTGTYEQYF | TGTGCCAGCCGTACCGGGACCTACGAGCAGTACTTC
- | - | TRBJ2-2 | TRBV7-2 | CASSSWPGQNTATGELFF | TGTGCCAGCAGCTCCTGGCCTGGGCAAAACACAGCGACCGGGGAGCTGTTTTTT
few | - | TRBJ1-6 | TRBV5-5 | CASSLQGFHNSPLHF | TGTGCCAGCAGCCTACAGGGTTTTCATAATTCACCCCTCCACTTT
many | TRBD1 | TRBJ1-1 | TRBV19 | CASTRTGSNTEAFF | TGTGCCAGTACCCGGACAGGATCGAACACTGAAGCTTTCTTT
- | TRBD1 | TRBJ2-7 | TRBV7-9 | CASSSTGGSNEQYF | TGTGCCAGCAGCTCTACAGGGGGCTCGAACGAGCAGTACTTC
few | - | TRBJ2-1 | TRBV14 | CASSQEGSDEQFF | TGTGCCAGCAGCCAAGAGGGGTCCGATGAGCAGTTCTTC
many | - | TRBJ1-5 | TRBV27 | CASSPTQGSSNQPQHF | TGTGCCAGCAGTCCCACCCAGGGGAGTAGCAATCAGCCCCAGCATTTT
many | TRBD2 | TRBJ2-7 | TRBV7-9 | CASSLMVGGPNEQYF | TGTGCCAGCAGCTTAATGGTGGGAGGGCCGAACGAGCAGTACTTC
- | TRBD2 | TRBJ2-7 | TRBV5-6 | CASSLSGRAAYEQYF | TGTGCCAGCAGCCTTAGCGGGAGGGCCGCCTACGAGCAGTACTTC
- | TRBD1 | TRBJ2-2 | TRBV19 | CASSPRDRTNTGELFF | TGTGCCAGTAGTCCCCGGGACAGAACTAACACCGGGGAGCTGTTTTTT
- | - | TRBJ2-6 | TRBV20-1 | CSAKVSGFNSGANVLTF | TGCAGTGCTAAGGTTTCAGGGTTCAACTCTGGGGCCAACGTCCTGACTTTC
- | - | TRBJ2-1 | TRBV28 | CASSLPDEQFF | TGTGCCAGCAGTTTACCCGATGAGCAGTTCTTC
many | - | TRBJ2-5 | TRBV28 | CASSLGDNQETQYF | TGTGCCAGCAGTCTGGGGGACAACCAAGAGACCCAGTACTTC
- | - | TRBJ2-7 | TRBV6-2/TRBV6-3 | CASSYLGKRAPYYEQYF | TGTGCCAGCAGTTACCTCGGGAAGCGAGCACCCTACTACGAGCAGTACTTC
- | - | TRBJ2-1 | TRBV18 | CASSLTGTPGLEQFF | TGTGCCAGCTCACTTACAGGGACACCTGGCCTAGAGCAGTTCTTC
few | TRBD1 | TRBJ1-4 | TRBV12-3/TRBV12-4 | CASSLRTGPNEKPFF | TGTGCCAGCAGTTTAAGGACAGGGCCTAATGAAAAACCGTTTTTT
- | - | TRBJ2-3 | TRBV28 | CASSITGYSDTQYF | TGTGCCAGCAGTATCACAGGGTACTCAGATACGCAGTATTTT
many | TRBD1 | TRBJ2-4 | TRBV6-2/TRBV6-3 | CASTQERQGWAKNIQYF | TGTGCCAGCACCCAGGAGCGACAGGGTTGGGCCAAAAACATTCAGTACTTC
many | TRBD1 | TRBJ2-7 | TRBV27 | CASSLSGTGMHEQYF | TGTGCCAGCAGTTTATCGGGGACAGGTATGCACGAGCAGTACTTC
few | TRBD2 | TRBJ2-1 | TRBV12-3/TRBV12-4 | CASSPTGLAGADRYNEQFF | TGTGCCAGCAGTCCAACGGGACTAGCGGGAGCCGATCGCTACAATGAGCAGTTCTTC
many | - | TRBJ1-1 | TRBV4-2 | CASSQDLANTEAFF | TGTGCCAGCAGCCAAGATTTGGCAAACACTGAAGCTTTCTTT
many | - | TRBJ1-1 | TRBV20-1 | CSARDSGQPNTEAFF | TGCAGTGCTAGAGATTCCGGACAGCCGAACACTGAAGCTTTCTTT